This T cell receptor beta chain was identified in a study of human T cells and chemical hapten exposure. Study-wide background: In the roughly 23-week study, patients were dosed weekly with diphenylcyclopropenone on the scalp throughout.

TCRdb reprocessed the RACE reads with MiXCR, giving one entry per CDR3 protein. Among tens of thousands of distinct CDR3 sequences, less than 8.5% were seen once, and the ten largest hold approximately 1.2%. Time point specified: patch test 2, 6 weeks after DPC sensitization. The treatment: therapeutic diphenylcyclopropenone sensitization with weekly scalp DPC. Overall study results and limits: Expanded TCRs formed significantly more large CDR3 similarity clusters than controls.

Germline V gene lookup returns CDR1 SGHDN and CDR2 FVKESK. There are 12 residues in the CDR3. V dropped 3 bases and J dropped 5 bases, with 5 bases sitting between them. This clonotype was observed at least ten times. What it binds is unknown. Here the sequenced sample was whole blood, taken in connection with sensitization to the hapten diphenylcyclopropenone (DPC). The origin of this receptor is a woman aged 30 to 39 with alopecia areata. Some clones in this sample may be carry-over from other donors' samples. The rearrangement joins TRBV14 to TRBJ2-1; D ambiguous. CDR3 sequence (DNA): TGTGCCAGCAGCCATCTAAACAATGAGCAGTTCTTC. Its protein product is CASSHLNNEQFF.